These 29 T cell receptor beta chains were all obtained from the same sample, sequenced in a study of CD8+ T cells in alopecia areata. Sequencing templates came from extracted RNA that was reverse transcribed into cDNA. TCRdb keeps only in-frame clones here, not all; method: immunoSEQ multiplex PCR. This sample has 150,000 or so clones, with approximately 87% found just once. The specimen comprised CD8+ T cells sorted from blood, sampled at week 0. These receptors were taken from a human donor with alopecia areata.

This rearrangement joins TRBV5-1 to TRBJ2-3; D tentatively reads TRBD1 or TRBD2 (5 bases each). The CDR3 contains 14 residues. Germline V lookup: CDR1 SGHRS, CDR2 YFSETQ. V was clipped by 4 bases and J by 1 base, with 10 bases between them. The chain's CDR3 is CASSGGRGTDTQYF. CDR3 bases: TGCGCCAGCAGCGGGGGACGGGGCACAGATACGCAGTATTTT.

The J gene is TRBJ1-1, the V gene TRBV5-1; 11 bases fit TRBD1. The trim removed 1 base at V and 2 bases at J, leaving 10 bases unmatched. The CDR3 length is 18 residues. Germline-derived CDR1 and CDR2 are SGHRS and YFSETQ. CDR3 loop: CASSLTGTGGSVNTEAFF. The CDR3 DNA is TGCGCCAGCAGCTTGACCGGGACAGGGGGTTCGGTAAACACTGAAGCTTTCTTT.

The CDR3 DNA sequence: TGTGCCAGTAGTATCACCAGCGGGAGTGTTCTATGGCAGTTCTTC. This gives the protein CASSITSGSVLWQFF. The rearrangement links TRBV19 to TRBJ2-1; 8 positions agree with TRBD2. Germline CDR1 LNHDA, CDR2 SQIVND (reference sequence). The CDR3 sequence is 15 residues long. Trimming at V came to 3 bases and at J to 12 bases, leaving 13 bases not matched to a gene.

The rearrangement links TRBV5-1 to TRBJ2-3; D not certain. Germline V gene lookup returns CDR1 SGHRS and CDR2 YFSETQ. CDR3 length equals 14 residues. Between the trimmed V and J ends, which lost 2 bases and 0 bases, there was a span of 7 bases. CDR3 region: CASSLKTSTDTQYF. The CDR3 bases are TGCGCCAGCAGCTTAAAGACTAGCACAGATACGCAGTATTTT. Complete variable domain (other parts from reference TRBV5-1 and TRBJ2-3): KAGVTQTPRYLIKTRGQQVTLSCSPISGHRSVSWYQQTPGQGLQFLFEYFSETQRNKGNFPGRFSGRQFSNSRSEMNVSTLELGDSALYLCASSLKTSTDTQYFGPGTRLTVL.

The genes are TRBV5-6 and TRBJ1-4; 7 bases line up with TRBD1. The CDR3 contains 15 residues. The V and J ends lost 4 bases and 0 bases, in that order; junction bases with no gene match: 3. CDR1 and CDR2 from the germline V gene are SGHDT and YYEEEE. CDR3 DNA: TGTGCCAGCAGCGGGGACAGCGCAACTAATGAAAAACTGTTTTTT. Translated: CASSGDSATNEKLFF.

This clone was observed a handful of times. This chain links TRBV29-1 with TRBJ1-5; tentatively, D is TRBD1 (6 bases). Trimming left V 3 bases short and J 4 bases short, with 10 bases between. Per germline, CDR1 SQVTM and CDR2 ANQGSEA. The length of the CDR3 is 13 residues. CDR3 in amino acids: CSVDDGQNQPQHF. The CDR3 DNA follows: TGCAGCGTTGATGACGGACAGAATCAGCCCCAGCATTTT.

The chain employs TRBV29-1 and TRBJ2-2, with D possibly called TRBD1 or TRBD2 (5 bases each). The V and J ends lost 7 bases and 2 bases respectively, with 14 bases between them. Germline-derived CDR1 and CDR2 are SQVTM and ANQGSEA. CDR3 length: 14 amino acids. CDR3 bases: TGCAGCGCTGCCGGGGCGGTTAACACCGGGGAGCTGTTTTTT. Protein product: CSAAGAVNTGELFF.

V is TRBV7-9 and J is TRBJ2-1; D not certain. CDR1 is SEHNR and CDR2 is FQNEAQ in the germline V gene (reference sequence). This CDR3 comprises 15 residues. V was pared by 1 base and J by 7 bases, with 14 bases between. DNA for the CDR3: TGTGCCAGCAGCTTAGTGTCGCGTCAACAGAATGAGCAGTTCTTC. It yields the protein CASSLVSRQQNEQFF.

A word on this clone: This may stem from a read error, because a much larger clone lies one nucleotide away. V usage is TRBV7-3 and J usage is TRBJ2-7; a weak D match, TRBD1 (6 bases). The germline V gene encodes CDR1 SGHTA and CDR2 FQGTGA. Trimming shortened V by 5 bases and J by 3 bases, and 11 bases separated the two germline ends. The CDR3 contains 13 residues. In DNA, the CDR3 is TGTGCCAGCAGCCCGACAGGCTACTACGAGCAGTACTTC. It specifies CASSPTGYYEQYF.

The chain links TRBV6-6 to TRBJ2-3; the match to TRBD2 covers 9 bases. CDR1 is MNHNY, CDR2 SVGAGI, per germline (reference sequence). V was pared by 0 bases and J by 10 bases, with 5 bases of the junction left unmatched. CDR3 length: 14 amino acids. Written as DNA, the CDR3 is TGTGCCAGCAGTTACTCTAGCGGGGGTATGTCGCAGTATTTT. This translates into CASSYSSGGMSQYF.

V and J are TRBV4-1 and TRBJ2-1; 9 bases fit TRBD1. After removal of 4 bases from V and 3 bases from J, the junction contained 7 bases not matched to a gene. The CDR3 consists of 16 residues. Per germline, CDR1 MGHRA and CDR2 YSYEKL. CDR3 sequence reads: CASSLLPGQGYNEQFF. CDR3 nucleotides: TGCGCCAGCAGCCTGTTACCGGGACAGGGCTACAATGAGCAGTTCTTC.

The chain has TRBV5-8 and TRBJ2-7; TRBD1 might be the D (5 bases). This CDR3 contains 12 residues. Germline values: CDR1 SGHTS, CDR2 YDEGEE. Trimming left V 4 bases short and J 5 bases short, with 10 bases between. The CDR3 DNA sequence: TGTGCCAGCAGCCCCAGGGTGAACGAGCAGTACTTC. Encoded protein: CASSPRVNEQYF.

V and J are TRBV11-2 and TRBJ2-5; maybe TRBD2 (7 bases). The V gene's germline CDR1 is SGHAT and CDR2 FQNNGV. V lost 3 bases and J lost 5, with 16 bases in between. The CDR3 length is 15 residues. This CDR3 reads CASSFPRGGRETQYF. In DNA form, the CDR3 reads TGTGCCAGCAGCTTTCCAAGGGGGGGGAGGGAGACCCAGTACTTC.

The gene calls are TRBV18 and TRBJ2-3, with D possibly matching TRBD2 (6 bases). Between the trimmed V and J ends, which lost 0 bases and 0 bases, there was a span of 7 bases. Germline values: CDR1 KGHSH, CDR2 LQKENI. The CDR3 is made up of 15 amino acids. CDR3 nucleotide sequence: TGTGCCAGCTCACCACCTGGGACTAGCACAGATACGCAGTATTTT. This codes for CASSPPGTSTDTQYF.

To note about this clone: The sample carries other DNA sequences with the same CDR3. The gene calls are TRBV29-1 and TRBJ2-7, with a tentative D call TRBD2 (7 bases). CDR3 length: 15 amino acids. Germline CDR1 reads SQVTM; CDR2 reads ANQGSEA. Deletions cut 2 bases from V and 1 base from J, with 15 bases between. CDR3 sequence reads: CSVEPYREGSYEQYF. For the CDR3, the DNA is TGCAGCGTTGAACCATACAGGGAGGGGTCCTACGAGCAGTACTTC.

About this clone: Additional DNA sequences in this sample encode the identical CDR3. The V call is TRBV19, the J call TRBJ2-1; D is ambiguous. The germline V gene encodes CDR1 LNHDA and CDR2 SQIVND (reference sequence). V lost 3 bases and J 3 bases, leaving 6 bases between the germline ends. The CDR3 has 13 amino acids. The CDR3 nucleotides are TGTGCCAGTAGTATCGCCGGCTACAATGAGCAGTTCTTC. Translating it yields CASSIAGYNEQFF. The full variable domain, in which reference TRBV19 and TRBJ2-1 provide the parts outside the CDR3, is DGGITQSPKYLFRKEGQNVTLSCEQNLNHDAMYWYRQDPGQGLRLIYYSQIVNDFQKGDIAEGYSVSREKKESFPLTVTSAQKNPTAFYLCASSIAGYNEQFFGPGTRLTVL.

V is TRBV7-8 and J is TRBJ2-1; D gene unclear. CDR1 and CDR2 (germline): SGHVS, FQNEAQ. This CDR3 region has 13 residues. The V end lost 4 bases, the J end lost 9 bases, and 13 bases lay between the germline ends. DNA for the CDR3: TGTGCCAGCAGCTCGTTTAACGATCGTGAGCAGTTCTTC. It codes for CASSSFNDREQFF.

The CDR3 DNA follows: TGTGCCATCAGTGAGTCGTGGCGTTTGACAGCTTCTAACTATGGCTACACCTTC. This sequence encodes CAISESWRLTASNYGYTF. The chain carries TRBV10-3 and TRBJ1-2, with D perhaps TRBD1 (5 bases). CDR1 and CDR2 (germline): ENHRY, SYGVKD. The V gene lost 0 bases and the J gene lost 0 bases, with 17 bases spanning the gap. There are 18 residues in the CDR3.

This chain connects TRBV19 to TRBJ1-5, with D unclear. Germline V gene lookup returns CDR1 LNHDA and CDR2 SQIVND (reference sequence). V was shortened by 3 bases and J by 8 bases, with 8 bases between the two germline ends. This CDR3 is built from 12 residues. CDR3 residues: CASSMVMKPQHF. CDR3 sequence (DNA): TGTGCCAGTAGTATGGTGATGAAGCCCCAGCATTTT.

The chain joins TRBV27 to TRBJ1-1; D gene uncertain. The CDR3 has 12 amino acids. V gave up 4 bases and J gave up 4 bases, with 7 bases separating them. The germline CDR1 and CDR2 sequences are MNHEY and SMNVEV (reference sequence). CDR3 bases: TGTGCCAGCAGTTGGGGTGGCACTGAAGCTTTCTTT. Translated, it gives CASSWGGTEAFF.

The CDR3 loop reads CAWSSGTGWANYGYTF. The CDR3 coding sequence is TGTGCCTGGTCGTCCGGGACAGGGTGGGCTAACTATGGCTACACCTTC. The chain links TRBV30 to TRBJ1-2; 9 bases align to TRBD1. This CDR3 is 16 amino acids long. CDR1 GTSNPN and CDR2 SVGIG come from the germline V gene (reference sequence). V was clipped by 5 bases and J by 0 bases; unmatched bases: 10.

The chain uses TRBV25-1 and TRBJ2-1; TRBD1 agrees at 7 bases. This CDR3 contains 13 residues. V lost 5 bases to trimming and J lost 9 bases; unmatched junction nucleotides: 7. Germline-derived CDR1 and CDR2 are MGHDK and SYGVNS. CDR3 bases: TGTGCCAGCAGTCCAATGACAGGGTTTGAGCAGTTCTTC. Encoded protein: CASSPMTGFEQFF.

The V and J genes are TRBV15 and TRBJ2-3, with D perhaps given as TRBD1 or TRBD2 (6 bases each). The CDR3 spans 14 residues. V shed 0 bases and J shed 9 bases, with 13 bases lying between them. Germline V gene lookup returns CDR1 LNHNV and CDR2 YYDKDF (reference sequence). CDR3 nucleotides: TGTGCCACCAGCAGAGATTTAGGGGGGAGAACGCAGTATTTT. Protein: CATSRDLGGRTQYF. Supplemented by reference TRBV15 and TRBJ2-3, the full variable domain reads DAMVIQNPRYQVTQFGKPVTLSCSQTLNHNVMYWYQQKSSQAPKLLFHYYDKDFNNEADTPDNFQSRRPNTSFCFLDIRSPGLGDTAMYLCATSRDLGGRTQYFGPGTRLTVL.

The chain uses TRBV29-1 and TRBJ2-7; 7 nucleotides agree with TRBD1. This CDR3 region has 12 residues. V was clipped by 3 bases and J by 3 bases; unmatched bases: 2. The germline V gene encodes CDR1 SQVTM and CDR2 ANQGSEA. In DNA form, the CDR3 reads TGCAGCGTTGACCCAGGGGGCTACGAGCAGTACTTC. It yields the protein CSVDPGGYEQYF.

The chain couples TRBV4-1 to TRBJ2-3; 7 bases match TRBD2. This CDR3 has 17 amino acids. Per germline, CDR1 MGHRA and CDR2 YSYEKL. V lost 1 base, J lost 2 bases, and 9 bases stayed unmatched. The CDR3 DNA sequence: TGCGCCAGCAGCCAAGCCGGGTCTAGCGGTTACACAGATACGCAGTATTTT. It codes for CASSQAGSSGYTDTQYF.

This chain links TRBV4-2 with TRBJ2-7, with no clear D. V lost 3 bases, J lost 0 bases, and 12 bases lay in between. The germline CDR1 and CDR2 sequences are LGHNA and YNFKEQ. The CDR3 runs 15 residues. CDR3: CASSQDAALSYEQYF. CDR3 coding DNA: TGTGCCAGCAGCCAGGACGCAGCTCTCTCCTACGAGCAGTACTTC.

V is TRBV5-4 and J is TRBJ1-2; TRBD1 agrees at 11 bases. Trimming took 7 bases from V and 3 from J; bases not matched to a gene: 5. Germline CDR1 SGHNT, CDR2 YYREEE (reference sequence). This CDR3 is built from 14 residues. CDR3: CASLDRGLDYGYTF. CDR3 in DNA: TGTGCCAGCTTGGACAGGGGGCTGGACTATGGCTACACCTTC.

V is TRBV11-2 and J is TRBJ2-1, with no clear D. The CDR3 is 16 residues long. The germline V gene encodes CDR1 SGHAT and CDR2 FQNNGV. V was pared by 6 bases and J by 1 base, with 16 bases between. CDR3 loop: CASRKPTGPSYNEQFF. CDR3 nucleotide sequence: TGTGCCAGCAGAAAACCCACCGGGCCGTCCTACAATGAGCAGTTCTTC.

CDR3 DNA: TGTGCCAGCAGTGAAAAGCCAAGCCTTTCTAACTATGGCTACACCTTC. This codes for CASSEKPSLSNYGYTF. This rearrangement joins TRBV2 to TRBJ1-2; D is undetermined. CDR3 length: 16 residues. V lost 2 bases to trimming and J lost 0 bases, with 13 bases between them. CDR1 and CDR2 from the germline V gene are SNHLY and FYNNEI.